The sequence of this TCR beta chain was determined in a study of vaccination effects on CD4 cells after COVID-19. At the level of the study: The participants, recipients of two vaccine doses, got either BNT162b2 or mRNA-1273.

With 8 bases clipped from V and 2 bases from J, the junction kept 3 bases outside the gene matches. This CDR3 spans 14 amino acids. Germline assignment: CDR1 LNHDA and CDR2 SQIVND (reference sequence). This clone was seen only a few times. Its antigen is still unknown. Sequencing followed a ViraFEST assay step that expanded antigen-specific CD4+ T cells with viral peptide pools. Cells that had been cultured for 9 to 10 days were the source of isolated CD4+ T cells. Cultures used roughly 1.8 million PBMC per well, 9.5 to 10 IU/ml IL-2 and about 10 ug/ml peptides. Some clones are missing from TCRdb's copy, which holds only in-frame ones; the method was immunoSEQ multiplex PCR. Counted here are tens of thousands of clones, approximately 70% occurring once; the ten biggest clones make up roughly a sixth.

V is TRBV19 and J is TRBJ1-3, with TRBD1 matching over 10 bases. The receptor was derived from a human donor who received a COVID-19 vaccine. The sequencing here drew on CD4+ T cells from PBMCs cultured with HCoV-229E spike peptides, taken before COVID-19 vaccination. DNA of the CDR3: TGTGCCAGTCGACAGGGGGCGACTGGAAACACCATATATTTT. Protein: CASRQGATGNTIYF.